This T cell receptor beta chain was recovered during a study of T cells after yellow fever vaccination (dated 2019 in TCRdb). Describing the broader study: The SMART-Seq v4 Ultra Low Input RNA kit was used to prepare libraries from fractions with low cell numbers. Blood samples were taken at several timepoints before and after primary and secondary immunization, and bulk PBMC replicates and cell subsets were isolated. Two healthy male donors, one aged 18 to 29 and one aged 30 to 40 years, made up the cohort. To track T-cell clones before and after primary and booster YFV17D yellow fever vaccination, bulk TCR alpha and beta repertoires were sequenced longitudinally. Study-wide findings and limitations: The secondary T-cell response was found to be weaker but faster than the primary response, with a peak reached on day 5 rather than on day 15. After the booster, most clones that had expanded after primary vaccination were detected again (nearly 98% of CD4 and about 88% of CD8), suggesting broad maintenance of memory. Only two donors were included in the study, so the extent to which the findings can be generalized is limited. A small share of clonotypes occurred in both CD4 and CD8 compartments, likely arising from convergent recombination. Computational filtering was needed because FACS-sorted repertoires could contain abundant contaminating clonotypes from the bulk population.

Ten or more counts support this clonotype. The antigen it binds to is not known. Qualities for individual bases were not recorded, and no much larger clone is one base off. The treatment or condition label for this specimen denotes: live attenuated yellow fever vaccine strain. A standard Ficoll-Paque protocol was used to isolate PBMCs from peripheral blood. Dynabeads CD4 and CD8 positive selection kits were used to isolate the CD4 and CD8 T-cell fractions. TriZol was used to extract RNA from bulk PBMCs, from CD4 and CD8 fractions, and from dextramer-positive and dextramer-negative fractions. From a lookup of the germline V gene, CDR1 and CDR2 are LGHNA and YNFKEQ. Trimming at the junction amounts to 0 bases on V and 6 bases on J, and the germline ends lie 8 bases apart. The CDR3 contains 13 residues, cysteine and phenylalanine counted. This entry keeps only the CDR3 DNA: 39 bases, framed from base 1.

Sequencing relied on an Illumina NovaSeq 6000. TCR cDNA was synthesized by 5'RACE template switching, which introduced a universal primer site and unique molecular identifiers. cDNA synthesis was primed from both the TCR alpha and TCR beta constant segments. Library amplification used two PCR steps, and the second PCR step added sample barcodes and sequencing adapters. Sequencing of libraries was performed on Illumina HiSeq 2500 (2x100 bp) or NovaSeq (2x150 bp). Per the original workflow: Reads were demultiplexed and collapsed into UMI consensus sequences with MIGEC, and V(D)J alignment was performed with MiXCR. Using edgeR on replicate PBMC samples, clonotypes were called vaccine-responding if FDR was below 0.01 and the log2 fold change was above 5 up to day 15. Each bulk clonotype was labeled CD4 or CD8 based on which sequenced repertoire, CD4 or CD8, contained the clonotype at higher abundance. Using fastp trimming at Q25 and MiXCR clonotype assembly, TCRdb reanalyzed the public sequencing data and kept in-frame beta chains. Here each entry gathers all rows of one CDR3 protein and keeps the most common genes and DNA. It is TCRdb's table, rather than the study itself, that gives the V and J calls and clone size. In this sample the table shows a few hundred thousand distinct CDR3 sequences, 9.5% to 15% of which occur a single time. Clones ranked in the top ten supply roughly 3% of the sample.

The material was CD4+ T cells sorted from PBMCs, obtained 15 days after the yellow fever booster vaccination. The rearranged segments are TRBV4-2 and TRBJ1-1; no confident D gene assignment can be made. The origin of this receptor is a man younger than 35 who received the YFV17D yellow fever vaccine. This receptor has the CDR3 CASSQERGSEAFF. At the DNA level, the sequence is TGTGCCAGCAGCCAAGAACGGGGATCTGAAGCTTTCTTT.